The clone carrying this TCR beta chain was detected a few times. This clone may be a read error of a much larger clone one base away. The data derive from a study of T cells in Graves' hyperthyroidism and ophthalmopathy. In germline, CDR1 is SNHLY, CDR2 FYNNEI. The CDR3 loop spans 13 amino acids. V lost 7 bases to trimming and J lost 3 bases; unmatched junction nucleotides: 4. TCR beta CDR3 sequences were amplified from RNA transcripts. RT-PCR in the first round (using the HTBI primer set) targeted the TCR CDR3. TCRdb independently ran MiXCR on the multiplex PCR reads; one entry per CDR3 protein. The profile shows around 440,000 distinct CDR3 sequences, around 16% of them singletons. Graves' hyperthyroidism showing no ophthalmopathy progression within 18 months was considered stable. Criteria for exclusion of patients were uncontrolled infection, other autoimmune disease, pregnancy or lactation.

The specimen sequenced was blood. J is TRBJ1-1 and V is TRBV2; 8 positions match TRBD1. The TCR was taken from a young woman with Graves' hyperthyroidism. The CDR3 DNA is TGTGCCAGCACCGTGGACAGGGACACTGAAGCTTTCTTT. Residues: CASTVDRDTEAFF.